Only one count was recorded for the clone carrying this T cell receptor beta chain. This sample stems from a study of blood T cell repertoires in COVID-19. For the study at large: T cells, B-cell-depleted T cells, or PBMCs supplied cDNA or gDNA.

Source study methods: Estimates of nucleated cell counts were drawn from the amplification of reference gene primers. Sequencing used immunoSEQ multiplex PCR; TCRdb keeps in-frame clones, though not all of them. V and J calls plus clone size are reproduced from that table; the DNA served to infer D and trimming. The table has 200,000 to 250,000 clones, roughly 86% seen once. The ends were cut back, 1 base at V and 0 bases at J, with 12 bases in the middle. The CDR3 has 16 amino acids. Per the germline V gene, CDR1 is LNHNV and CDR2 is YYDKDF (reference sequence). The sequenced sample consisted of peripheral blood. The genes are TRBV15 and TRBJ1-2; D perhaps matches TRBD1 (6 bases). This clonotype was obtained from a woman in her sixties or seventies with acute or convalescent COVID-19. The CDR3 is CATSRGGQVANYGYTF. The CDR3 DNA sequence: TGTGCCACCAGCAGAGGGGGGCAGGTTGCTAACTATGGCTACACCTTC.